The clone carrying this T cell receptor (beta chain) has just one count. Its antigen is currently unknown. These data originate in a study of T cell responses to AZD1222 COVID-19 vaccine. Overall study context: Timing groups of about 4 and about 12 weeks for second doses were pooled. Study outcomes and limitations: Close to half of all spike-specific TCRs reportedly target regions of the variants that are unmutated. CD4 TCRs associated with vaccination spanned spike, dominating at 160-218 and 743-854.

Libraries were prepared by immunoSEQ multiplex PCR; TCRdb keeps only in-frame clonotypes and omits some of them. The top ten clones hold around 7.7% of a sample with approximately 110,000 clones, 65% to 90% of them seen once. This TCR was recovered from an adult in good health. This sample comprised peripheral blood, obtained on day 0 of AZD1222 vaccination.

The CDR3 coding sequence is TGTGCCACCAGCAGAGGGGAGGGGTGGGGGACTGAAGCTTTCTTT. Translating it yields CATSRGEGWGTEAFF. The chain couples TRBV15 to TRBJ1-1; TRBD1 is a possible D gene (5 bases). Trimming cost V 1 base and J 5 bases, with 14 bases left between them. The CDR3 spans 15 residues. Germline CDR1 LNHNV, CDR2 YYDKDF (reference sequence).